Following are 16 T cell receptor beta chains from one sample sequenced in a study of persistence of HIV-infected CD4 T cells. The immunoSEQ assay was version 4, run in survey mode. Clones were sequenced by immunoSEQ multiplex PCR, and TCRdb holds only the in-frame ones, with some missing. The repertoire holds about 64,000 clones, with more than 70% as singletons. No antigen has been assigned to these receptors. Cells were stimulated with overlapping HIV-1 Gag 15-mer peptides. Sorted nonresponding memory CD4+ T cells were CD40L-negative, CD69-negative, CD45RO-high. The source was CD4+ T cells sorted from PBMCs after approximately 20-hour stimulation, collected from a patient who received antiretroviral therapy. These receptors were collected from an adult man with HIV who was CMV-seropositive.

This clone was picked up a small number of times. The chain joins TRBV2 to TRBJ2-2, with unresolved D. The germline V gene encodes CDR1 SNHLY and CDR2 FYNNEI. The CDR3 sequence is 14 residues long. Trimming cost V 4 bases and J 2 bases, with 8 bases left between them. DNA of the CDR3: TGTGCCAGCAGTGTTACCAGAAACACCGGGGAGCTGTTTTTT. The encoded protein is CASSVTRNTGELFF.

The V gene is TRBV19, the J gene TRBJ1-2; no definite D call. The V and J ends lost 5 bases and 4 bases respectively, with 11 bases between them. The CDR3 consists of 13 residues. Looked up from germline, CDR1 is LNHDA and CDR2 is SQIVND (reference sequence). This CDR3 reads CASSFDTSYGYTF. The CDR3 DNA reads as TGTGCCAGTAGTTTCGATACAAGCTATGGCTACACCTTC.

Comments on this clone: A much larger clone differs by one base, so this may be a read error. This specimen includes other DNA sequences encoding the same CDR3. V gene TRBV3-1 (or the pseudogene TRBV3-2) combines with J gene TRBJ1-4; D is unclear. This CDR3 has 12 residues. CDR1 is LGHDT, CDR2 YNNKEL, per germline (reference sequence). V gave up 0 bases and J gave up 5 bases, with 1 base separating them. CDR3 region: CASSQDNEKLFF. DNA of the CDR3: TGTGCCAGCAGCCAAGACAATGAAAAACTGTTTTTT.

The chain joins TRBV7-9 to TRBJ2-5, with 7 bases lining up with TRBD1. Germline CDR1 SEHNR, CDR2 FQNEAQ (reference sequence). The junction had 6 bases not matched to a gene; V was cut back by 3 bases and J by 2 bases. This CDR3 region has 15 residues. The CDR3 is CASSFTTGQQETQYF. In DNA, the CDR3 is TGTGCCAGCAGCTTTACAACGGGACAGCAAGAGACCCAGTACTTC.

This rearrangement joins TRBV19 to TRBJ2-2; the D gene could be TRBD1 or TRBD2 (5 bases each). CDR1 is LNHDA, CDR2 SQIVND, per germline (reference sequence). Trimming took 5 bases from V and 7 from J, leaving 14 bases between them. The CDR3 totals 14 residues. CDR3 residues: CASSFGAMGGELFF. The CDR3 coding sequence is TGTGCCAGTAGTTTCGGGGCCATGGGCGGGGAGCTGTTTTTT.

The chain carries TRBV5-6 and TRBJ1-2, with D perhaps TRBD1 (6 bases). Trimming took 2 bases from V and 6 from J, leaving 11 bases between them. The CDR3 covers 13 residues. Germline V lookup: CDR1 SGHDT, CDR2 YYEEEE. CDR3 nucleotide sequence: TGTGCCAGCAGCTTTAACAGGGCCGATGGCTACACCTTC. Translated, it gives CASSFNRADGYTF.

This chain connects TRBV2 to TRBJ1-5, with TRBD1 as a possible D gene (5 bases). Germline-derived CDR1 and CDR2 are SNHLY and FYNNEI. V was pared by 5 bases and J by 7 bases, with 15 bases between. The CDR3 totals 14 residues. CDR3 DNA: TGTGCCAGCAGTAGGGGACTCCCGGGGCAGCCCCAGCATTTT. This sequence encodes CASSRGLPGQPQHF.

This clone was observed a handful of times. The rearrangement links TRBV28 to TRBJ1-5; D is undetermined. CDR1 and CDR2 from the germline V gene are MDHEN and SYDVKM. The CDR3 extends over 12 amino acids. V was trimmed by 8 bases and J by 7 bases, leaving 12 bases between them. CDR3 loop: CASGVLRQPQHF. The CDR3 DNA is TGTGCCAGCGGGGTATTAAGGCAGCCCCAGCATTTT.

The V gene is TRBV20-1, the J gene TRBJ2-7; D not resolved. Germline V gene data show CDR1 as DFQATT and CDR2 as SNEGSKA (reference sequence). The length of the CDR3 is 11 residues. V lost 5 bases and J 6 bases, leaving 11 bases between the germline ends. The CDR3 loop is CSAQNSGEQYF. Here the CDR3 DNA reads TGCAGTGCTCAGAACTCGGGCGAGCAGTACTTC.

The rearrangement links TRBV7-9 to TRBJ1-4, with D possibly being TRBD1 (5 bases). Germline CDR1 is SEHNR and CDR2 is FQNEAQ (reference sequence). V lost 0 bases and J 7 bases, leaving 6 bases between the germline ends. This CDR3 is 13 amino acids long. Here the CDR3 reads CASSLAQVEKLFF. For the CDR3, the DNA is TGTGCCAGCAGCTTAGCACAGGTTGAAAAACTGTTTTTT.

The V call is TRBV5-1, the J call TRBJ2-1; D may be TRBD2 (6 bases). The germline CDR1 and CDR2 sequences are SGHRS and YFSETQ. V was trimmed by 0 bases and J by 2 bases, leaving 12 bases between them. The CDR3 length is 16 residues. The CDR3 DNA is TGCGCCAGCAGCTTGGCCGGAGGGGCCACCTACAATGAGCAGTTCTTC. Translating gives CASSLAGGATYNEQFF.

The V and J genes are TRBV7-8 and TRBJ2-2; possible D gene TRBD2, 5 bases. V lost 2 bases to trimming and J lost 5 bases, with 12 bases between them. The CDR3 is 15 residues long. In germline, CDR1 is SGHVS, CDR2 FQNEAQ. CDR3 DNA sequence: TGTGCCAGCAGCTTACATCCCTCGGGGACCGGGGAGCTGTTTTTT. It codes for CASSLHPSGTGELFF.

This clone was observed a handful of times. CDR3 DNA: TGTGCCAGCAGTTACACAGGTCAGAGGTCTGGAAACACCATATATTTT. It yields the protein CASSYTGQRSGNTIYF. The chain links TRBV6-6 to TRBJ1-3, with D possibly matching TRBD1 (5 bases). Germline V lookup: CDR1 MNHNY, CDR2 SVGAGI (reference sequence). CDR3 length equals 16 residues. The V and J ends lost 2 bases and 1 base respectively, with 12 bases between them.

The chain combines TRBV28 with TRBJ1-2; D is uncertain. Trimming removed 2 bases at V and 2 bases at J, with 6 bases between. Germline V lookup: CDR1 MDHEN, CDR2 SYDVKM. This CDR3 contains 13 residues. CDR3 sequence: CASSLTENYGYTF. The CDR3 DNA reads TGTGCCAGCAGTTTAACGGAAAACTATGGCTACACCTTC.

This rearrangement joins TRBV19 to TRBJ2-3; D may be TRBD1 or TRBD2 (5 bases each). The CDR3 extends over 15 amino acids. V shed 6 bases and J shed 4 bases, with 17 bases lying between them. The germline CDR1 and CDR2 sequences are LNHDA and SQIVND (reference sequence). The CDR3 DNA reads as TGTGCCAGTAGAGCGGCCTGGGGCAAAGCAGATACGCAGTATTTT. As protein: CASRAAWGKADTQYF.

This clone was recorded once. The CDR3: CASSGPATNTGELFF. CDR3 coding DNA: TGTGCCAGCAGCGGGCCTGCAACGAACACCGGGGAGCTGTTTTTT. The chain employs TRBV4-2 and TRBJ2-2; D ambiguous. V lost 5 bases and J 0 bases, leaving 10 bases between the germline ends. Germline V gene data show CDR1 as LGHNA and CDR2 as YNFKEQ. The CDR3 is made up of 15 amino acids.